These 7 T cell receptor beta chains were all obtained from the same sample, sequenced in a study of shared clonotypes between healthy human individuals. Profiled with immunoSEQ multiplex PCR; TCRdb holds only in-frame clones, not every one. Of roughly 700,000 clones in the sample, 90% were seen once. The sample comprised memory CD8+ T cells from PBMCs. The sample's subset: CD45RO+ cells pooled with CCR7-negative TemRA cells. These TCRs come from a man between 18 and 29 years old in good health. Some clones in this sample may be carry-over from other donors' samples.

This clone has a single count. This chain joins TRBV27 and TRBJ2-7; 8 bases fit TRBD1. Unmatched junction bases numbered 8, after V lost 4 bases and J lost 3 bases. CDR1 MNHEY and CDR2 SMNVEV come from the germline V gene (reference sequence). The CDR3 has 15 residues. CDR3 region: CASSSRGTGFYEQYF. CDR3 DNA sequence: TGTGCCAGCAGTTCCAGGGGGACAGGTTTCTACGAGCAGTACTTC.

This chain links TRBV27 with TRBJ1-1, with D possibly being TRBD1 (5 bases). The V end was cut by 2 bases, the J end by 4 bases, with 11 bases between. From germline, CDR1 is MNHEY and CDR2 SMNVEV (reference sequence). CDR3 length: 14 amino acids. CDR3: CASSLGTDFTEAFF. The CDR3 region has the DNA TGTGCCAGCAGTTTAGGGACCGACTTCACTGAAGCTTTCTTT.

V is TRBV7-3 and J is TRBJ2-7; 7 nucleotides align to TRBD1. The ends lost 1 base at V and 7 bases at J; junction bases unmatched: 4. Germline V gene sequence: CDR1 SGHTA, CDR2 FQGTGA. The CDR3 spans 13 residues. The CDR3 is CASSLSDRAEQYF. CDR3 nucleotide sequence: TGTGCCAGCAGCTTAAGTGACAGGGCAGAGCAGTACTTC.

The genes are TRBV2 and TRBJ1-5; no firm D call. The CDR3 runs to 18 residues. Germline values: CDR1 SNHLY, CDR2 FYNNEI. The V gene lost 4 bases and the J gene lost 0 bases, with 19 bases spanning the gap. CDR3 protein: CASSVGSSAGYSNQPQHF. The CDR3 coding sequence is TGTGCCAGCAGTGTAGGTTCTTCGGCGGGGTATAGCAATCAGCCCCAGCATTTT.

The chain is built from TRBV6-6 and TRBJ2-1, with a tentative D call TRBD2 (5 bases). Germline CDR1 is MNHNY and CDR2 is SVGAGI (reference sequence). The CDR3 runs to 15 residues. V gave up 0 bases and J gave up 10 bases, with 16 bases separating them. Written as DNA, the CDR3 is TGTGCCAGCAGTTACTCGTCCGGGATGCTGAACGAGCAGTTCTTC. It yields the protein CASSYSSGMLNEQFF.

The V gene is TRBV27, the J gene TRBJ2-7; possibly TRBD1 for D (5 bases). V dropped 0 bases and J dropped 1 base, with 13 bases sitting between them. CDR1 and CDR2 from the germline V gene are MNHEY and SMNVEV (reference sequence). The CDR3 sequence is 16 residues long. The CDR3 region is CASSLSIGEKSYEQYF. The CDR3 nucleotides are TGTGCCAGCAGTTTATCGATAGGGGAAAAATCCTACGAGCAGTACTTC.

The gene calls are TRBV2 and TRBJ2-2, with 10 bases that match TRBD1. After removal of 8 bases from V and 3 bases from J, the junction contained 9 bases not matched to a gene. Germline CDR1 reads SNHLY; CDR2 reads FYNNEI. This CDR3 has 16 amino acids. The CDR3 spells CASDRGPWGDTGELFF. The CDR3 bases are TGTGCCAGCGACAGGGGGCCCTGGGGGGACACCGGGGAGCTGTTTTTT.